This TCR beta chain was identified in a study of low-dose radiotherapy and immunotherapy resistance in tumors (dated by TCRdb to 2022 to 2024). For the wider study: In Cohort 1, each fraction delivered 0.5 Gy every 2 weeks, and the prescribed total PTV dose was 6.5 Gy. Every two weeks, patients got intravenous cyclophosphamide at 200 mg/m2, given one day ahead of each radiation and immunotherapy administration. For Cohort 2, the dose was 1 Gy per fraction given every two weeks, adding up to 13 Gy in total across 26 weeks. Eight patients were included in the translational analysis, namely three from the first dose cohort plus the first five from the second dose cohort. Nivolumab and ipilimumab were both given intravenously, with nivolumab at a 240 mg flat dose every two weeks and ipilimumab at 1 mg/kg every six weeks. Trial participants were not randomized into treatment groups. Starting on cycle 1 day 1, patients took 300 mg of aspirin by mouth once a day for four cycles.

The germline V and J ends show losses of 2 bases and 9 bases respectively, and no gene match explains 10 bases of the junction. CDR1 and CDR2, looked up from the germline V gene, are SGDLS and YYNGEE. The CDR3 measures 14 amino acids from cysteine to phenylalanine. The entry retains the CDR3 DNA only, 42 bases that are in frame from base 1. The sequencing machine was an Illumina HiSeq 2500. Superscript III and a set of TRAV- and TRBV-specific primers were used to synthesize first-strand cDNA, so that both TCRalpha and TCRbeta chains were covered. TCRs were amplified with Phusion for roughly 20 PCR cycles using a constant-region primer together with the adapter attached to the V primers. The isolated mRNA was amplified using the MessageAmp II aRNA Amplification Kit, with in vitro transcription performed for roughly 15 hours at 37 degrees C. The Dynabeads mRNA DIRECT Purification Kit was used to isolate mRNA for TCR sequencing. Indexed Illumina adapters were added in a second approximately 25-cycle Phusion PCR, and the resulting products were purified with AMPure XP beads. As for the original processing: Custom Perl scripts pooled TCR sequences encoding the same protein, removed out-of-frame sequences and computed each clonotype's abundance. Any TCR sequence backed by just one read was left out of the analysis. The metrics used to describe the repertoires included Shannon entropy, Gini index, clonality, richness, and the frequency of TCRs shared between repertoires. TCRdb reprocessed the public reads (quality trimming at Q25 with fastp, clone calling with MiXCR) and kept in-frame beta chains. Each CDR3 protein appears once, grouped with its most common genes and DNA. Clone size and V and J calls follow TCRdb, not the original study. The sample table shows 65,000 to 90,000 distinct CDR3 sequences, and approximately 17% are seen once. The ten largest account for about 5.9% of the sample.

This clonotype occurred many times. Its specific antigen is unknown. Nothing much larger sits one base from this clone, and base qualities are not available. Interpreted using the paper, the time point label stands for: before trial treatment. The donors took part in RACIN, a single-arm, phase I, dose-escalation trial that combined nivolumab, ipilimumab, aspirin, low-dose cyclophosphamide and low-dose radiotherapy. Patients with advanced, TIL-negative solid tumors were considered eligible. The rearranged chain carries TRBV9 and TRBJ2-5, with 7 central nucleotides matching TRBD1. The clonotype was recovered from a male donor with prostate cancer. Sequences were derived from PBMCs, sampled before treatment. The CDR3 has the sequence CASSVGTVAEAQYF. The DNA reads TGTGCCAGCAGCGTGGGGACAGTCGCTGAGGCCCAGTACTTC. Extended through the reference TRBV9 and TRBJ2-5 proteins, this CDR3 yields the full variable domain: DSGVTQTPKHLITATGQRVTLRCSPRSGDLSVYWYQQSLDQGLQFLIQYYNGEERAKGNILERFSAQQFPDLHSELNLSSLELGDSALYFCASSVGTVAEAQYFGPGTRLLVL.